A single sample is the source of the 6 T cell receptor beta chains below, sequenced in a study of blood T cell repertoires in COVID-19. Sequencing was performed with immunoSEQ multiplex PCR; in TCRdb, only in-frame clones are kept and a portion is missing. This table has some 200,000 clones, 85% to 90% appearing once. The sequencing sample was made of peripheral blood. The receptors stem from a woman in her seventies with acute or convalescent COVID-19.

V is TRBV6-5 and J is TRBJ1-2, with 9 bases matching TRBD1. This CDR3 comprises 15 residues. CDR1 and CDR2 (germline): MNHEY, SVGAGI. The V segment lost 6 bases and the J segment 2 bases; nucleotides outside the gene matches: 7. The CDR3 region is CASSPHGQGNYGYTF. CDR3 bases: TGTGCCAGCAGCCCCCACGGACAGGGGAACTATGGCTACACCTTC.

This clone was seen only once. This chain connects TRBV18 to TRBJ2-1, with 10 positions matching TRBD2. The CDR3 spans 15 residues. Germline V gene sequence: CDR1 KGHSH, CDR2 LQKENI. With V trimmed by 7 bases and J by 6 bases, 9 bases remained unmatched. The CDR3 region has the DNA TGTGCCAGCTTGACTTATAGCGGGAGGCCCAATGAGCAGTTCTTC. Protein: CASLTYSGRPNEQFF.

The chain has TRBV5-1 and TRBJ2-5; maybe TRBD2 (5 bases). From germline, CDR1 is SGHRS and CDR2 YFSETQ. V lost 1 base, J lost 2 bases, and 12 bases lay in between. The CDR3 runs to 15 residues. The CDR3 region is CASSLITGLQETQYF. The CDR3 DNA reads as TGCGCCAGCAGCTTGATAACGGGGTTACAAGAGACCCAGTACTTC.

This chain links TRBV18 with TRBJ1-5, with 9 nucleotides matching TRBD1. Per germline, CDR1 KGHSH and CDR2 LQKENI. The V segment lost 3 bases and the J segment 9 bases; nucleotides outside the gene matches: 6. The CDR3 totals 14 residues. The CDR3 sequence is CASSPGTGTWPQHF. The CDR3 DNA sequence: TGTGCCAGCTCACCGGGGACAGGGACTTGGCCCCAGCATTTT.

The V call is TRBV7-9, the J call TRBJ2-3; D is unresolved. V lost 1 base and J 7 bases, leaving 6 bases between the germline ends. Germline CDR1 is SEHNR and CDR2 is FQNEAQ (reference sequence). The CDR3 runs 12 residues. The CDR3 spells CASSLDYHTQYF. DNA of the CDR3: TGTGCCAGCAGCTTAGACTACCATACGCAGTATTTT.

V gene TRBV5-1 combines with J gene TRBJ2-7; the D gene is possibly TRBD1 (7 bases). CDR1 and CDR2 from the germline V gene are SGHRS and YFSETQ. Between the trimmed V and J ends, which lost 3 bases and 3 bases, there was a span of 19 bases. The CDR3 sequence is 16 residues long. The CDR3 here is CASSSPTGTLGYEQYF. As DNA, the CDR3 is TGCGCCAGCAGCTCCCCGACAGGGACTTTGGGCTACGAGCAGTACTTC.